Listed here are 18 T cell receptor beta chains from one sample, sequenced in a study of cytomegalovirus exposure and HLA in healthy donors (TCRdb year 2017). The library was produced with the immunoSEQ multiplex PCR assay. A mixture of 60 forward primers for TCR Vbeta segments and 13 reverse primers for TCR Jbeta segments was used in the multiplex PCR. Entries here come from immuneACCESS through TCRdb and include only in-frame sequences with V and J called. Some clones fail to appear in such tables; in the studies checked, an unresolved V gene covers under half of the shortfall, and the cause of the remainder is unknown. The sample contains over 250,000 clones, around 65% of them found a single time. Approximately 2.3% of the sample is held by the ten biggest clonotypes. The sequenced sample was PBMCs. Receptors were obtained from a female donor in good health and CMV-seronegative.

The chain has TRBV4-1 and TRBJ1-1; D possibly corresponds to TRBD1 (5 bases). CDR1 MGHRA and CDR2 YSYEKL come from the germline V gene. The length of the CDR3 is 14 residues. V lost 6 bases and J 0 bases, leaving 11 bases between the germline ends. The CDR3 reads CASRQVSMNTEAFF. DNA for the CDR3: TGCGCCAGCAGACAGGTCTCCATGAACACTGAAGCTTTCTTT.

This chain joins TRBV4-1 and TRBJ2-2, with D possibly being TRBD2 (5 bases). The CDR3 runs to 14 residues. V lost 6 bases to trimming and J lost 1 base, with 9 bases between them. The germline V gene has CDR1 MGHRA and CDR2 YSYEKL. Here the CDR3 DNA reads TGCGCCAGCAGGGACTCCCGGAACACCGGGGAGCTGTTTTTT. Its translation: CASRDSRNTGELFF.

The chain uses TRBV5-1 and TRBJ2-7, with 10 bases aligning to TRBD1. After removal of 3 bases from V and 5 bases from J, the junction contained 2 bases not matched to a gene. CDR1 and CDR2 (germline): SGHRS, YFSETQ. The CDR3 totals 13 residues. The CDR3 nucleotides are TGCGCCAGCAGCTACGGACAGGGGGACGAGCAGTACTTC. It encodes CASSYGQGDEQYF. The full variable domain, in which reference TRBV5-1 and TRBJ2-7 provide the parts outside the CDR3, is KAGVTQTPRYLIKTRGQQVTLSCSPISGHRSVSWYQQTPGQGLQFLFEYFSETQRNKGNFPGRFSGRQFSNSRSEMNVSTLELGDSALYLCASSYGQGDEQYFGPGTRLTVT.

The chain uses TRBV7-9 and TRBJ1-5; TRBD1 might be the D (5 bases). CDR1 is SEHNR and CDR2 is FQNEAQ in the germline V gene (reference sequence). V was shortened by 5 bases and J by 4 bases, with 9 bases between the two germline ends. This CDR3 is 13 amino acids long. CDR3 nucleotides: TGTGCCAGCAGCCATGACAGTAATCAGCCCCAGCATTTT. The encoded protein is CASSHDSNQPQHF.

The V gene is TRBV6-6, the J gene TRBJ1-2; D not certain. Germline V CDR1 and CDR2: MNHNY, SVGAGI (reference sequence). The germline V and J ends were trimmed by 0 bases and 4 bases, with 6 bases remaining between them. CDR3 length equals 13 residues. Written as DNA, the CDR3 is TGTGCCAGCAGTTACTCCGGAGTCTATGGCTACACCTTC. This encodes CASSYSGVYGYTF.

The V and J genes are TRBV9 and TRBJ2-1; maybe TRBD2 (5 bases). The CDR3 consists of 15 residues. Germline V gene lookup returns CDR1 SGDLS and CDR2 YYNGEE. Trimming took off 2 bases at V and 2 bases at J, with 11 bases between the two ends. CDR3 bases: TGTGCCAGCAGCGTCGCGACTACAACCTACAATGAGCAGTTCTTC. This gives the protein CASSVATTTYNEQFF. Drawing the rest from reference TRBV9 and TRBJ2-1, the complete variable domain is DSGVTQTPKHLITATGQRVTLRCSPRSGDLSVYWYQQSLDQGLQFLIQYYNGEERAKGNILERFSAQQFPDLHSELNLSSLELGDSALYFCASSVATTTYNEQFFGPGTRLTVL.

This clone occurred a few times. The chain joins TRBV5-6 to TRBJ2-7; D not resolved. Germline V lookup: CDR1 SGHDT, CDR2 YYEEEE. V shed 6 bases and J shed 7 bases, with 23 bases lying between them. CDR3 length: 15 residues. The CDR3 DNA reads TGTGCCAGCAAGTCCCCAAGAGGTACCCCCTGGGAGCAGTACTTC. It codes for CASKSPRGTPWEQYF.

This chain joins TRBV28 and TRBJ2-1; D is unclear. The germline V gene encodes CDR1 MDHEN and CDR2 SYDVKM. This CDR3 has 14 amino acids. Trimming pared 4 bases from V and 0 bases from J, leaving 7 bases between. The CDR3 nucleotides are TGTGCCAGCAGTTCCCTCGGCTCCTACAATGAGCAGTTCTTC. Amino acid sequence: CASSSLGSYNEQFF.

This clone was picked up one time. This chain links TRBV6-5 with TRBJ2-5; 7 bases agree with TRBD2. This CDR3 has 13 residues. Germline-derived CDR1 and CDR2 are MNHEY and SVGAGI. The J segment lost 7 bases and the V segment lost 8 bases, leaving 10 bases of the junction unmatched. DNA of the CDR3: TGTGCCAGCCTCCGGGAGGTCGGGGGGACCCAGTACTTC. This sequence encodes CASLREVGGTQYF.

The chain couples TRBV11-3 to TRBJ1-1, with D possibly being TRBD1 (6 bases). Per the germline V gene, CDR1 is SGHNT and CDR2 is YENEEA. The CDR3 is made up of 16 amino acids. V was cut by 5 bases and J by 2 bases, with 18 bases left in between. The CDR3 sequence is CASSQPKGGRNTEAFF. CDR3 bases: TGTGCCAGCAGCCAACCTAAGGGGGGGCGCAACACTGAAGCTTTCTTT.

The chain is built from TRBV28 and TRBJ2-3; 10 bases fit TRBD2. J gave up 2 bases and V 5 bases, and 7 bases lay outside the gene matches. Germline V gene lookup returns CDR1 MDHEN and CDR2 SYDVKM. The CDR3 has 16 residues. The CDR3 bases are TGTGCCAGCAGTAATGGAGCGGGAGGGCCCACAGATACGCAGTATTTT. This translates into CASSNGAGGPTDTQYF. The complete variable domain, with remaining parts taken from reference TRBV28 and TRBJ2-3, reads DVKVTQSSRYLVKRTGEKVFLECVQDMDHENMFWYRQDPGLGLRLIYFSYDVKMKEKGDIPEGYSVSREKKERFSLILESASTNQTSMYLCASSNGAGGPTDTQYFGPGTRLTVL.

The chain links TRBV5-1 to TRBJ1-1; tentative D call: TRBD1 (5 bases). Germline lookup yields CDR1 SGHRS and CDR2 YFSETQ. CDR3 size: 15 residues. The V end was cut by 0 bases, the J end by 1 base, with 10 bases between. This CDR3 reads CASSLAGGTNTEAFF. CDR3 nucleotides: TGCGCCAGCAGCTTGGCCGGGGGGACGAACACTGAAGCTTTCTTT. Combining the CDR3 with reference TRBV5-1 and TRBJ1-1 gives the whole variable domain KAGVTQTPRYLIKTRGQQVTLSCSPISGHRSVSWYQQTPGQGLQFLFEYFSETQRNKGNFPGRFSGRQFSNSRSEMNVSTLELGDSALYLCASSLAGGTNTEAFFGQGTRLTVV.

CDR3 sequence (DNA): TGTGCCAGTAGTCAGGGGTCTAGCAATCAGCCCCAGCATTTT. This encodes CASSQGSSNQPQHF. The V gene is TRBV19, the J gene TRBJ1-5, with a weak D call TRBD1 (6 bases). Germline lookup yields CDR1 LNHDA and CDR2 SQIVND (reference sequence). The V end was cut by 5 bases, the J end by 0 bases, with 8 bases between. The CDR3 spans 14 residues.

The rearrangement links TRBV25-1 to TRBJ1-3, with D unclear. Trimming pared 1 base from V and 0 bases from J, leaving 4 bases between. CDR3 length: 14 amino acids. Germline CDR1 is MGHDK and CDR2 is SYGVNS. CDR3 nucleotides: TGTGCCAGCAGTGAATTCGGCTCTGGAAACACCATATATTTT. Protein: CASSEFGSGNTIYF.

This chain's CDR3 is CASSYSSGQGIYEQYF. CDR3 DNA sequence: TGTGCCAGCAGTTACTCGTCGGGACAGGGAATCTACGAGCAGTACTTC. V is TRBV6-5 and J is TRBJ2-7; the match to TRBD1 covers 9 bases. The CDR3 sequence is 16 residues long. The V segment lost 0 bases and the J segment 3 bases; nucleotides outside the gene matches: 6. The V gene's germline CDR1 is MNHEY and CDR2 SVGAGI.

Only a few counts were recorded for this clone. The same CDR3 also results from other DNA sequences found in this sample. V gene TRBV5-1 combines with J gene TRBJ1-5, with a weak D call TRBD1 (5 bases). The V gene lost 0 bases and the J gene lost 0 bases, with 7 bases spanning the gap. There are 15 residues in the CDR3. Germline V gene lookup returns CDR1 SGHRS and CDR2 YFSETQ. This chain's CDR3 is CASSLEGVSNQPQHF. CDR3 bases: TGCGCCAGCAGCTTGGAAGGGGTTAGCAATCAGCCCCAGCATTTT.

V and J are TRBV13 and TRBJ2-7; 9 positions agree with TRBD2. The ends lost 4 bases at V and 2 bases at J; junction bases unmatched: 3. Germline loops: CDR1 PRHDT, CDR2 FYEKMQ (reference sequence). This CDR3 is built from 14 residues. The CDR3 loop reads CASSWGLAAYEQYF. The CDR3, as DNA: TGTGCCAGCAGCTGGGGACTAGCTGCCTACGAGCAGTACTTC.

The chain joins TRBV6-1 to TRBJ1-1; D unclear. CDR3 length: 14 residues. The germline V gene has CDR1 MNHNS and CDR2 SASEGT. V lost 0 bases to trimming and J lost 6 bases, with 11 bases between them. The CDR3 protein is CASSEAQRRAEAFF. CDR3 bases: TGTGCCAGCAGTGAAGCGCAAAGGAGGGCTGAAGCTTTCTTT.